Below, one T cell receptor beta chain is given with its context. The CDR3 is 14 residues long. V lost 3 bases to trimming and J lost 5 bases, with 13 bases between them. In germline, CDR1 is SNHLY, CDR2 FYNNEI. In the original processing: Cell counts per sample came from amplifying reference gene primers. The table came from immunoSEQ multiplex PCR; TCRdb's copy has only in-frame clones and leaves some out. The DNA gave D and trimming, while V, J and clone size come from that table. The table shows roughly 170,000 clones, with 80% to 90% occurring only once. The sample originates from a study of blood T cell repertoires in COVID-19. Study at large: The United States, Italy and Spain were the sources of the acute and convalescent COVID-19 samples. Nucleic acid was either cDNA or gDNA, and it came from T cells, B-cell-depleted T cells, or PBMCs.

This rearrangement joins TRBV2 to TRBJ2-5; D not certain. This receptor was obtained from a woman in her seventies with COVID-19, enrolled during active disease. The specimen was peripheral blood. The CDR3 reads CASSEWRRKETQYF. The CDR3 nucleotides read TGTGCCAGCAGTGAGTGGCGGCGAAAGGAGACCCAGTACTTC. Complete variable domain (other parts from reference TRBV2 and TRBJ2-5): EPEVTQTPSHQVTQMGQEVILRCVPISNHLYFYWYRQILGQKVEFLVSFYNNEISEKSEIFDDQFSVERPDGSNFTLKIRSTKLEDSAMYFCASSEWRRKETQYFGPGTRLLVL.